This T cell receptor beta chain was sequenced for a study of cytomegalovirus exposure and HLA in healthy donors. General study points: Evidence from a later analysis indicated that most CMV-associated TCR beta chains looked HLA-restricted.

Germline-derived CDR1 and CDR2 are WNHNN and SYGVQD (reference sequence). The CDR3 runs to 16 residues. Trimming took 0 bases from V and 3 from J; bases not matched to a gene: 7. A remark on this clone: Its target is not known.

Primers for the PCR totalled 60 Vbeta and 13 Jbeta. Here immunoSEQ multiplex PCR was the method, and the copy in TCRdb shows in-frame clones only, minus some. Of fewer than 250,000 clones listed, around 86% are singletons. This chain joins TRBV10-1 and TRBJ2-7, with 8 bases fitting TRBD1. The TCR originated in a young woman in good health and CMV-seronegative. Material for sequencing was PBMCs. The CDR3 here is CASSESPGGAYYEQYF. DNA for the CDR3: TGCGCCAGCAGTGAGTCGCCAGGGGGCGCCTACTACGAGCAGTACTTC.